The clone carrying this TCR beta chain came up once. TCRdb's copy holds only in-frame clones and misses some; the assay was immunoSEQ multiplex PCR. Of some 81,000 clones in the sample, just over 90% are singletons; the top ten hold 2% to 3%. The germline V and J ends were trimmed by 7 bases and 3 bases, with 7 bases remaining between them. CDR3 length equals 11 residues. Germline V gene data show CDR1 as MNHNY and CDR2 as SVGAGI (reference sequence). These data belong to a study of T cell changes during pregnancy in multiple sclerosis. The rearrangement joins TRBV6-6 to TRBJ2-7; D perhaps matches TRBD1 (6 bases). This clonotype was obtained from a female donor in good health, enrolled as a control in a pregnancy study. The input for sequencing was peripheral blood, taken after pregnancy. The CDR3 DNA sequence: TGTGCCAGCAAGGGGGACTACGAGCAGTACTTC. Encoded protein: CASKGDYEQYF.